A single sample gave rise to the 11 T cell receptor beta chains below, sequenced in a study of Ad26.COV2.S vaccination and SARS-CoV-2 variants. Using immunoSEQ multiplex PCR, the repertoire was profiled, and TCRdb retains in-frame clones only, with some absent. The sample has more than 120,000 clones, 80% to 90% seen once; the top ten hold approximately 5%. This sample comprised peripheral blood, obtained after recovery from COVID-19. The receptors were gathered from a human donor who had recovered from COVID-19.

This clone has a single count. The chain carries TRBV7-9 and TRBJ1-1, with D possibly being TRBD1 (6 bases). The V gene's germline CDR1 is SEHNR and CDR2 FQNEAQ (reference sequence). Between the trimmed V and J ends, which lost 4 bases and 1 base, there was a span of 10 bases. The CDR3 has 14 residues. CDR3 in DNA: TGTGCCAGCAGCTCGGGACACTCGAACACTGAAGCTTTCTTT. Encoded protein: CASSSGHSNTEAFF.

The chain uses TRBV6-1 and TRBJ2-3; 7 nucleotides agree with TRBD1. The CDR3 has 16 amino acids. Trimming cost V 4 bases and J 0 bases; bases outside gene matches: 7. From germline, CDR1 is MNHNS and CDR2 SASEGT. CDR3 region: CASSVRQGTSTDTQYF. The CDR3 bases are TGTGCCAGCAGTGTCCGACAGGGTACTAGCACAGATACGCAGTATTTT.

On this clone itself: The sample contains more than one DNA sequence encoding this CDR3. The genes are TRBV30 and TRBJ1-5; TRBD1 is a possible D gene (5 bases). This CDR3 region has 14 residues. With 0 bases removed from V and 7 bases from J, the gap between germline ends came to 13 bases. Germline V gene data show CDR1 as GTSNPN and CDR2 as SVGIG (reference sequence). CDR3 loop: CAWSVTYGGQPQHF. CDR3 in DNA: TGTGCCTGGAGTGTGACATATGGGGGGCAGCCCCAGCATTTT.

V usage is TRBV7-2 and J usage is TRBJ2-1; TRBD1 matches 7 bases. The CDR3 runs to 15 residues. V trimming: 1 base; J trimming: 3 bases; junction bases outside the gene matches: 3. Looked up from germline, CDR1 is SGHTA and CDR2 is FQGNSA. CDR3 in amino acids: CASSLVAGGYNEQFF. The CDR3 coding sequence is TGTGCCAGCAGCTTAGTCGCAGGGGGCTACAATGAGCAGTTCTTC.

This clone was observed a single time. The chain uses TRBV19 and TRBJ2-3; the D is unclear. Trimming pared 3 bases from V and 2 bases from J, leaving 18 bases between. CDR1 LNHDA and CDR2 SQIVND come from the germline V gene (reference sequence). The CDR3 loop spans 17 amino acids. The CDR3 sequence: CASSMYLGSSDTDTQYF. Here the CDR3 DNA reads TGTGCCAGTAGTATGTACTTGGGCTCCTCAGACACAGATACGCAGTATTTT. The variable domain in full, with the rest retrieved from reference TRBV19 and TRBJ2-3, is DGGITQSPKYLFRKEGQNVTLSCEQNLNHDAMYWYRQDPGQGLRLIYYSQIVNDFQKGDIAEGYSVSREKKESFPLTVTSAQKNPTAFYLCASSMYLGSSDTDTQYFGPGTRLTVL.

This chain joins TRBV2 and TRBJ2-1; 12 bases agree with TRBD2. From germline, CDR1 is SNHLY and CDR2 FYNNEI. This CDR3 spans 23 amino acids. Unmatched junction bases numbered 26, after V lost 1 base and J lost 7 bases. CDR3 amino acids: CASSEDGAFVGRLTSGGLNEQFF. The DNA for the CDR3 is TGTGCCAGCAGTGAAGACGGTGCGTTCGTTGGCCGCCTGACTAGCGGGGGCCTAAATGAGCAGTTCTTC.

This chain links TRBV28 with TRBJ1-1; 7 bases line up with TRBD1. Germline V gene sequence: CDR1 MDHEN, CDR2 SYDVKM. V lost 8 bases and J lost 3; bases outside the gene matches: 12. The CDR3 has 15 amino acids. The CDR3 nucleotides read TGTGCCAGCCTGGGGCAGGGGGAGTGGGACACTGAAGCTTTCTTT. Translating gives CASLGQGEWDTEAFF.

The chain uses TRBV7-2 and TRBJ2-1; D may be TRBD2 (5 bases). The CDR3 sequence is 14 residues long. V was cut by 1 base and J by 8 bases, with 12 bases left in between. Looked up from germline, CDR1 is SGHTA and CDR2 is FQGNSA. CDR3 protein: CASSLVNWGDEQFF. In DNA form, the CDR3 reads TGTGCCAGCAGCTTAGTTAATTGGGGAGATGAGCAGTTCTTC. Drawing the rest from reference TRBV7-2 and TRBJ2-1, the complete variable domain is GAGVSQSPSNKVTEKGKDVELRCDPISGHTALYWYRQSLGQGLEFLIYFQGNSAPDKSGLPSDRFSAERTGGSVSTLTIQRTQQEDSAVYLCASSLVNWGDEQFFGPGTRLTVL.

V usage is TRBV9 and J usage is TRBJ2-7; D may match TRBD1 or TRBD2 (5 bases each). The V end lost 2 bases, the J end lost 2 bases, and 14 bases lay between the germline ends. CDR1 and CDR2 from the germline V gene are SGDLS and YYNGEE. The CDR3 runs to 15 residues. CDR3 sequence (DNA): TGTGCCAGCAGCGTCCGTCCCGAGGGGACCTACGAGCAGTACTTC. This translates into CASSVRPEGTYEQYF.

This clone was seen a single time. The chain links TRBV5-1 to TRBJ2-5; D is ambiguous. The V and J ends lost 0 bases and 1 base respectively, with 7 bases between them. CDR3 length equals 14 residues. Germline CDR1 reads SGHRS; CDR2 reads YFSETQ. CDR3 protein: CASSLEQFQETQYF. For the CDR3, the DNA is TGCGCCAGCAGCTTGGAACAGTTCCAAGAGACCCAGTACTTC. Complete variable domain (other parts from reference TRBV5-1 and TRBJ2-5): KAGVTQTPRYLIKTRGQQVTLSCSPISGHRSVSWYQQTPGQGLQFLFEYFSETQRNKGNFPGRFSGRQFSNSRSEMNVSTLELGDSALYLCASSLEQFQETQYFGPGTRLLVL.

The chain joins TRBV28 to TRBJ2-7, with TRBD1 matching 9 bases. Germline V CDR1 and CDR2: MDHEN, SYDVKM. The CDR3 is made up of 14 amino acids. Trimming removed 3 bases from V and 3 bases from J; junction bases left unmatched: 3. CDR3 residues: CASSFGTGRYEQYF. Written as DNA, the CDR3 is TGTGCCAGCAGTTTCGGGACAGGGCGCTACGAGCAGTACTTC.